These 25 T cell receptor beta chains share one sample of origin, sequenced in a study of early T cells in non-severe SARS-CoV-2 infection. Using its own MiXCR run on the 5' RACE reads, TCRdb lists one record per CDR3 protein. The sample carries about 68,000 distinct CDR3 sequences, approximately 10% recorded once. Sequenced input: whole blood. The receptors derive from an adult who was a healthcare worker with PCR-confirmed SARS-CoV-2 infection or an uninfected control (not recorded which).

This clonotype was seen at least ten times. V and J are TRBV3-1 and TRBJ2-2; D unclear. Looked up from germline, CDR1 is LGHDT and CDR2 is YNNKEL (reference sequence). The CDR3 has 15 amino acids. V was trimmed by 0 bases and J by 3 bases, leaving 8 bases between them. DNA for the CDR3: TGTGCCAGCAGCCAAGAACGGGCGTACACCGGGGAGCTGTTTTTT. This sequence encodes CASSQERAYTGELFF.

The gene calls are TRBV20-1 and TRBJ1-2; D possibly corresponds to TRBD1 (5 bases). There are 13 residues in the CDR3. Germline V CDR1 and CDR2: DFQATT, SNEGSKA (reference sequence). The germline V and J ends were trimmed by 2 bases and 6 bases, with 13 bases remaining between them. In nucleotides, the CDR3 is TGCAGTGCTAGATATCGGGGCCTGGATGGCTACACCTTC. Translation gives CSARYRGLDGYTF.

The sample holds a few counts of this clonotype. The rearrangement links TRBV29-1 to TRBJ1-1, with D tentatively TRBD1 (5 bases). Germline V gene sequence: CDR1 SQVTM, CDR2 ANQGSEA. V was pared by 1 base and J by 1 base, with 7 bases between. CDR3 size: 13 residues. The CDR3 DNA reads TGCAGCGTTGAAGGGGGGAGGAACACTGAAGCTTTCTTT. Translation gives CSVEGGRNTEAFF.

About this clonotype itself: This may be a read error, as it is one base from a much larger clone. The rearrangement links TRBV18 to TRBJ1-1; D possibly corresponds to TRBD1 (5 bases). The CDR3 runs to 13 residues. CDR1 is KGHSH, CDR2 LQKENI, per germline. V was shortened by 3 bases and J by 3 bases, with 8 bases between the two germline ends. CDR3 region: CASSPEGYTEAFF. CDR3 DNA sequence: TGTGCCAGCTCACCGGAGGGGTACACTGAAGCTTTCTTT.

This clonotype was detected many times. V gene TRBV20-1 combines with J gene TRBJ2-3; a possible D gene is TRBD2 (6 bases). Deletions cut 6 bases from V and 2 bases from J, with 9 bases between. Germline-derived CDR1 and CDR2 are DFQATT and SNEGSKA (reference sequence). This CDR3 contains 12 residues. The CDR3 region is CSAKDYTDTQYF. In DNA form, the CDR3 reads TGCAGTGCAAAGGACTACACAGATACGCAGTATTTT.

The chain employs TRBV6-2 or TRBV6-3 and TRBJ2-2; D remains unclear. V was cut by 0 bases and J by 5 bases, with 1 base left in between. The germline gives CDR1 MNHEY, CDR2 SVGEGT. The CDR3 loop spans 12 amino acids. CDR3 bases: TGTGCCAGCAGTTACTCGACCGGGGAGCTGTTTTTT. Its protein product is CASSYSTGELFF.

This clonotype was picked up a small number of times. V gene TRBV7-8 combines with J gene TRBJ2-5; D is unclear. Germline V gene sequence: CDR1 SGHVS, CDR2 FQNEAQ. The CDR3 has 15 residues. The V end lost 5 bases, the J end lost 3 bases, and 16 bases lay between the germline ends. DNA of the CDR3: TGTGCCAGCAGCCGCGAACTCCCCCAGGAAGAGACCCAGTACTTC. Amino acid sequence: CASSRELPQEETQYF. The full variable domain, rest sourced from reference TRBV7-8 and TRBJ2-5, is GAGVSQSPRYKVAKRGQDVALRCDPISGHVSLFWYQQALGQGPEFLTYFQNEAQLDKSGLPSDRFFAERPEGSVSTLKIQRTQQEDSAVYLCASSRELPQEETQYFGPGTRLLVL.

The sample holds one count of this clonotype. J is TRBJ1-1 and V is TRBV13, with D perhaps matching TRBD1 (5 bases). Germline V CDR1 and CDR2: PRHDT, FYEKMQ (reference sequence). Trimming removed 0 bases from V and 4 bases from J, with 15 bases in between. The CDR3 totals 16 residues. CDR3 residues: CASSLGLIGVGTEAFF. The CDR3 DNA is TGTGCCAGCAGCTTAGGTCTTATAGGGGTCGGCACTGAAGCTTTCTTT.

This clonotype was found a few times. The CDR3 here is CASTPKEGATDTQYF. The CDR3 DNA is TGTGCCAGCACCCCAAAGGAGGGAGCCACAGATACGCAGTATTTT. The rearrangement uses TRBV2 and TRBJ2-3; tentative D call: TRBD2 (6 bases). Per the germline V gene, CDR1 is SNHLY and CDR2 is FYNNEI. Trimming stripped 7 bases from V and 2 bases from J, with 16 bases between. The CDR3 runs 15 residues.

V is TRBV18 and J is TRBJ1-1, with a weak D call TRBD1 (6 bases). The CDR3 runs 14 residues. Per germline, CDR1 KGHSH and CDR2 LQKENI. The V and J ends lost 3 bases and 3 bases respectively, with 11 bases between them. CDR3 in amino acids: CASSPDRTYTEAFF. CDR3 bases: TGTGCCAGCTCACCGGACAGAACCTACACTGAAGCTTTCTTT.

This clonotype was detected only a few times. V gene TRBV20-1 combines with J gene TRBJ2-2; D not resolved. Germline-derived CDR1 and CDR2 are DFQATT and SNEGSKA (reference sequence). The CDR3 spans 15 residues. V lost 0 bases, J lost 6 bases, and 14 bases lay in between. The CDR3 coding sequence is TGCAGTGCTAGAGAATTCAGGCGCCGAGCCGGGGAGCTGTTTTTT. The encoded protein is CSAREFRRRAGELFF.

This clonotype came up a few times. This sequence joins TRBV7-8 and TRBJ1-1; D gene unclear. The V and J ends lost 5 bases and 0 bases respectively, with 10 bases between them. This CDR3 has 14 amino acids. The V gene's germline CDR1 is SGHVS and CDR2 FQNEAQ. The CDR3 DNA reads TGTGCCAGCAGCGCCCACCCCATGAACACTGAAGCTTTCTTT. It translates to CASSAHPMNTEAFF.

Only a few counts were recorded for this clonotype. The chain uses TRBV27 and TRBJ2-3, with D possibly TRBD2 on 5 matching bases. Trimming took 2 bases from V and 7 from J, leaving 7 bases between them. CDR1 and CDR2 (germline): MNHEY, SMNVEV (reference sequence). This CDR3 has 12 amino acids. This CDR3 is CASSLTGNTQYF. DNA for the CDR3: TGTGCCAGCAGTTTAACGGGGAATACGCAGTATTTT.

The chain is built from TRBV6-6 and TRBJ2-2, with D possibly being TRBD1 (8 bases). Deletions cut 8 bases from V and 5 bases from J, with 18 bases between. Germline CDR1 is MNHNY and CDR2 is SVGAGI (reference sequence). This CDR3 comprises 15 residues. CDR3 sequence reads: CASLSGQGGTGELFF. The CDR3 DNA reads TGTGCCAGCCTCTCAGGACAGGGAGGGACCGGGGAGCTGTTTTTT.

This clonotype appeared a few times. This chain uses TRBV15 with TRBJ2-7; D is possibly TRBD2 (7 bases). The ends were cut back, 6 bases at V and 3 bases at J, with 21 bases in the middle. The CDR3 has 16 amino acids. Germline V gives CDR1 LNHNV, CDR2 YYDKDF (reference sequence). CDR3 amino acids: CATRNRVSGKVYEQYF. The CDR3, as DNA: TGTGCCACCAGGAACAGGGTCAGCGGGAAGGTCTACGAGCAGTACTTC.

A few counts support this clonotype. The gene calls are TRBV12-3 or TRBV12-4 and TRBJ1-1; 7 bases fit TRBD1. The CDR3 covers 14 residues. The trim removed 2 bases at V and 10 bases at J, leaving 10 bases unmatched. The CDR3 nucleotides are TGTGCCAGCAGTTTAAGCTCGACAGGGTCTAGAGCTTTCTTT. This encodes CASSLSSTGSRAFF.

The chain employs TRBV12-3 or TRBV12-4 and TRBJ2-1; D remains unclear. Trimming removed 5 bases at V and 11 bases at J, with 10 bases between. The length of the CDR3 is 11 residues. CDR3 sequence: CASSPRVKQFF. For the CDR3, the DNA is TGTGCCAGCAGTCCTAGAGTCAAGCAGTTCTTC.

This chain connects TRBV5-1 to TRBJ2-1; TRBD2 matches 7 bases. The CDR3 totals 14 residues. J was trimmed by 8 bases and V by 4 bases; bases with no gene match: 9. Germline V gene sequence: CDR1 SGHRS, CDR2 YFSETQ. CDR3 amino acids: CASSPGLVFDEQFF. CDR3 bases: TGCGCCAGCAGCCCCGGACTAGTATTCGATGAGCAGTTCTTC.

The V and J genes are TRBV6-6 and TRBJ1-6; 8 bases are a match to TRBD1. J lost 9 bases, V lost 6 bases, and 10 bases had no gene match. The CDR3 sequence is 15 residues long. Per the germline V gene, CDR1 is MNHNY and CDR2 is SVGAGI (reference sequence). The chain's CDR3 is CASSLLTTGGSPLHF. CDR3 sequence (DNA): TGTGCCAGCAGCCTACTCACTACAGGGGGTTCACCCCTCCACTTT.

The chain is built from TRBV4-3 and TRBJ2-2; no firm D call. V dropped 0 bases and J dropped 0 bases, with 5 bases sitting between them. The CDR3 contains 15 residues. Germline lookup yields CDR1 LGHNA and CDR2 YSLEER. CDR3 sequence reads: CASSQETTNTGELFF. The CDR3 bases are TGCGCCAGCAGCCAAGAAACCACGAACACCGGGGAGCTGTTTTTT.

This clonotype was picked up many times. This chain uses TRBV12-3 or TRBV12-4 with TRBJ2-1; 13 nucleotides align to TRBD2. The CDR3 is 16 amino acids. The junction had 5 bases not matched to a gene; V was cut back by 7 bases and J by 2 bases. Here the CDR3 DNA reads TGTGCCAGCACCCCGGGACTAGCGGGAACCTACAATGAGCAGTTCTTC. Translating it yields CASTPGLAGTYNEQFF.

This clonotype has a count of ten or more. J is TRBJ2-1 and V is TRBV3-1; no firm D call. Germline lookup yields CDR1 LGHDT and CDR2 YNNKEL (reference sequence). This CDR3 is built from 15 residues. V lost 4 bases and J 2 bases, leaving 12 bases between the germline ends. The chain's CDR3 is CASSPPKVTYNEQFF. As DNA, the CDR3 is TGTGCCAGCAGCCCACCCAAAGTTACCTACAATGAGCAGTTCTTC.

The chain employs TRBV19 and TRBJ2-4; D uncertain. CDR1 is LNHDA and CDR2 is SQIVND in the germline V gene (reference sequence). Trimming removed 4 bases from V and 0 bases from J, with 16 bases in between. The length of the CDR3 is 17 residues. The CDR3 is CASSTLTSTIAKNIQYF. In DNA, the CDR3 is TGTGCCAGTAGTACCCTGACATCCACGATAGCCAAAAACATTCAGTACTTC.

This clonotype was picked up many times. V is TRBV6-1 and J is TRBJ2-6; no reliable D call. With 4 bases removed from V and 2 bases from J, the gap between germline ends came to 3 bases. This CDR3 spans 13 amino acids. Germline V CDR1 and CDR2: MNHNS, SASEGT. The CDR3 bases are TGTGCCAGCAGTGCGACTGGGGCCAACGTCCTGACTTTC. Translating gives CASSATGANVLTF.

This clonotype has a handful of counts. The genes are TRBV7-9 and TRBJ2-1, with 11 positions matching TRBD2. This CDR3 has 15 residues. The germline gives CDR1 SEHNR, CDR2 FQNEAQ (reference sequence). The junction had 4 bases not matched to a gene; V was cut back by 4 bases and J by 5 bases. CDR3 DNA sequence: TGTGCCAGCAGCTCCCGACTAGCGGGAAACAATGAGCAGTTCTTC. Translated: CASSSRLAGNNEQFF.